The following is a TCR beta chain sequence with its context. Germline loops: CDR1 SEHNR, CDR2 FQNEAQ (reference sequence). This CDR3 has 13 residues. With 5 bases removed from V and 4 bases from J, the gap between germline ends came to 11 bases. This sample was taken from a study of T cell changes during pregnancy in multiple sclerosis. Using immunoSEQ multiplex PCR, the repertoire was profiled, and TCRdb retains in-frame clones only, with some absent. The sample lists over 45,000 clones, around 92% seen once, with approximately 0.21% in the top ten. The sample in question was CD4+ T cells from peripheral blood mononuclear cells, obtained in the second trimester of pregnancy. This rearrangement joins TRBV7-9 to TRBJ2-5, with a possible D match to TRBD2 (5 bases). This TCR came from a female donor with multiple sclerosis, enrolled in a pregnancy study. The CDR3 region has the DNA TGTGCCAGCAGCCGGACTGCTGCAGAGACCCAGTACTTC. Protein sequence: CASSRTAAETQYF.